The clone carrying this T cell receptor (beta chain) came up a few times. What it recognizes is unknown. This record belongs to a study of regulatory T cells in long-lasting Graves disease. Arm-PCR of CDR3 regions with iRepertoire HTBI primers generated TCR beta libraries. TCRdb redid the calling of the multiplex PCR reads with MiXCR, one entry per CDR3 protein. The top ten hold roughly 40% of the sample, which has approximately 690,000 distinct CDR3 sequences, around 30% seen once. Germline V gives CDR1 SGDLS, CDR2 YYNGEE. CDR3 length: 14 residues. Trimming took 0 bases from V and 0 from J, leaving 5 bases between them. Overall study findings and caveats: Gene preferences differed: TRBV28, TRBJ1-2, TRBJ2-5 in persistent cases. TCR diversity was lower in persistent Graves' patients (versus newly diagnosed ones).

Time point here: persistent/refractory GD, antithyroid drugs over 5 years with positive TRAb. There was RNA extracted from PBMCs, and the TCR library was made from it. This sequence joins TRBV9 and TRBJ2-3; D is uncertain. The sequence was collected from a female donor with Graves disease. The material was peripheral blood mononuclear cells (PBMCs), obtained when the disease was refractory, from a patient treated with antithyroid drugs. CDR3 protein: CASSVDWSTDTQYF. The CDR3 bases are TGTGCCAGCAGCGTAGATTGGAGCACAGATACGCAGTATTTT.